The rows below give T cell receptor beta chains drawn from one sample of a study of cytomegalovirus exposure and HLA in healthy donors. Profiled with immunoSEQ multiplex PCR; TCRdb holds only in-frame clones, not every one. The table lists roughly 140,000 clones, roughly 85% of them singletons. The sequencing input was PBMCs. These receptors all come from a woman younger than 30 in good health and CMV-seronegative. CDR3s include the opening cysteine and the closing phenylalanine or tryptophan. D genes are given only for firm matches. Clone size is not always given. Where it is, it says once, few, many or a class for expanded clones.

j_gene,abundance,d_gene,v_gene,CDR3aa,CDR3nt
TRBJ2-3,.,.,TRBV6-4,CASSVRAGADTQYF,TGTGCCAGCAGCGTACGGGCAGGGGCAGATACGCAGTATTTT
TRBJ2-2,few,TRBD1,TRBV18,CASSPILTGVDTGELFF,TGTGCCAGCTCACCAATATTGACAGGGGTAGACACCGGGGAGCTGTTTTTT
TRBJ2-2,.,TRBD2,TRBV27,CASKTSGGGGELFF,TGTGCCAGCAAAACTAGCGGGGGAGGCGGGGAGCTGTTTTTT
TRBJ2-7,.,TRBD1,TRBV20-1,CSARTGSEQYF,TGCAGTGCTAGGACAGGGTCCGAGCAGTACTTC
TRBJ2-5,.,.,TRBV2,CAGGGGMGTQYF,TGTGCCGGGGGAGGCGGGATGGGGACCCAGTACTTC
TRBJ1-3,.,TRBD1,TRBV10-3,CAISFRGNSGNTIYF,TGTGCCATCAGTTTCAGGGGGAACTCTGGAAACACCATATATTTT
TRBJ2-5,.,TRBD2,TRBV2,CASSESGRGGAVGLQETQYF,TGTGCCAGCAGTGAATCCGGGCGGGGGGGCGCCGTCGGTCTGCAAGAGACCCAGTACTTC
TRBJ1-5,once,.,TRBV5-8,CASGTGGQQPQHF,TGTGCCAGCGGTACCGGGGGGCAACAGCCCCAGCATTTT
TRBJ2-7,.,.,TRBV10-3,CAISEVADSYEQYF,TGTGCCATCAGTGAGGTGGCGGACTCCTACGAGCAGTACTTC
TRBJ1-2,.,TRBD1,TRBV2,CASSPAPGGHGYTF,TGTGCCAGCTCCCCCGCGCCAGGGGGACATGGCTACACCTTC
TRBJ2-3,few,.,TRBV5-8,CASSHLGGVYPPTDTQYF,TGTGCCAGCAGCCATTTAGGCGGCGTATACCCTCCGACAGATACGCAGTATTTT
TRBJ2-7,few,TRBD2,TRBV2,CASSELSGRNF,TGTGCCAGCAGTGAACTCAGCGGGAGAAACTTC
TRBJ2-3,few,TRBD2,TRBV11-3,CASSLGASGTQADTQYF,TGTGCCAGCAGCTTAGGTGCTAGCGGTACCCAGGCAGATACGCAGTATTTT
TRBJ2-6,.,.,TRBV7-9,CASSARRSSGANVLTF,TGTGCCAGCAGCGCCCGGAGGAGCTCTGGGGCCAACGTCCTGACTTTC
TRBJ2-5,.,.,TRBV7-3,CASSLTGGGETQYF,TGTGCCAGCAGCTTAACGGGAGGAGGAGAGACCCAGTACTTC
TRBJ2-6,.,.,TRBV7-2,CASSLRGALSGANVLTF,TGTGCCAGCAGCTTACGGGGTGCCCTCTCTGGGGCCAACGTCCTGACTTTC
TRBJ1-2,.,.,TRBV2,CASSTTPANYGYTF,TGTGCCAGCAGTACGACACCCGCCAACTATGGCTACACCTTC
TRBJ2-1,.,.,TRBV4-2,CASSQENSEPYEQFF,TGTGCCAGCAGCCAAGAAAATAGCGAACCCTATGAGCAGTTCTTC
TRBJ2-1,.,.,TRBV5-4,CASSLWLVDNEQFF,TGTGCCAGCAGCTTGTGGCTCGTTGATAATGAGCAGTTCTTC
TRBJ2-7,.,TRBD1,TRBV19,CASSILPGGYEQYF,TGTGCCAGTAGTATTCTTCCAGGGGGCTACGAGCAGTACTTC
TRBJ2-3,few,.,TRBV5-1,CASSRTPAGDTQYF,TGCGCCAGCAGCCGGACGCCGGCGGGAGATACGCAGTATTTT
TRBJ1-2,.,TRBD1,TRBV9,CASTGQGGNYGYTF,TGTGCCAGCACCGGACAGGGGGGAAACTATGGCTACACCTTC
TRBJ2-3,.,TRBD1,TRBV11-2,CASSLLPGQVTDTQYF,TGTGCCAGCAGCTTATTACCGGGACAGGTAACAGATACGCAGTATTTT
TRBJ1-6,.,.,TRBV6-5,CASSRAKGASPLHF,TGTGCCAGCAGCAGGGCCAAAGGGGCTTCACCCCTCCACTTT
TRBJ2-7,.,TRBD1,TRBV6-1,CASSSRQGSYEQYF,TGTGCCAGCAGCTCGCGACAGGGATCCTACGAGCAGTACTTC
TRBJ1-3,.,.,TRBV7-7,CASSSNPGDTIYF,TGTGCTAGCAGCTCAAACCCGGGGGACACCATATATTTT
TRBJ1-2,.,TRBD1,TRBV28,CASSSTGQGRANYGYTF,TGTGCCAGCAGTTCCACGGGACAGGGGCGTGCTAACTATGGCTACACCTTC
TRBJ1-6,.,.,TRBV16,CASSQDSPSYNSPLHF,TGTGCCAGCAGCCAGGACAGTCCCTCCTATAATTCACCCCTCCACTTT
TRBJ1-6,once,TRBD1,TRBV19,CASSSGTGWLQEDSPLHF,TGTGCCAGTAGTAGCGGGACAGGGTGGTTACAGGAGGATTCACCCCTCCACTTT
TRBJ2-5,.,TRBD1,TRBV29-1,CSVETGGLETQYF,TGCAGCGTGGAGACAGGGGGTCTAGAGACCCAGTACTTC
TRBJ2-3,.,TRBD1,TRBV4-2,CASSQDWGQETTDTQYF,TGTGCCAGCAGCCAAGACTGGGGACAGGAGACCACAGATACGCAGTATTTT
TRBJ1-2,.,.,TRBV4-2,CASSQEAGQADGYTF,TGTGCCAGCAGCCAAGAAGCGGGTCAGGCAGATGGCTACACCTTC
TRBJ2-2,.,.,TRBV10-1,CASRGDSAVTGELFF,TGCGCCAGCAGGGGTGACAGCGCGGTAACCGGGGAGCTGTTTTTT
TRBJ2-7,many,TRBD2,TRBV6-4,CASSDSTSGSYEQYF,TGTGCCAGCAGTGACTCGACTAGCGGGAGTTACGAGCAGTACTTC
TRBJ2-1,.,.,TRBV7-7,CASSLSGNNEQFF,TGTGCTAGCAGCTTGTCGGGGAACAATGAGCAGTTCTTC
TRBJ2-2,.,.,TRBV7-9,CSSSLGPTGSRGELFF,TGTTCCAGCAGCTTAGGCCCGACAGGCTCCCGAGGGGAGCTGTTTTTT
TRBJ2-7,.,.,TRBV18,CASSPRGGGNEQYF,TGTGCCAGCTCACCGAGGGGGGGCGGGAACGAGCAGTACTTC
TRBJ1-5,.,TRBD1,TRBV28,CASSLGQKNQPQHF,TGTGCCAGCAGTTTGGGACAGAAAAATCAGCCCCAGCATTTT
TRBJ2-5,.,TRBD1,TRBV4-1,CASSLRDSAAETQYF,TGCGCCAGCAGCTTACGGGACAGCGCCGCAGAGACCCAGTACTTC
TRBJ2-1,.,TRBD2,TRBV5-1,CASSFRLAGVGYNEQFF,TGCGCCAGCAGCTTTCGATTAGCGGGAGTGGGTTACAATGAGCAGTTCTTC
TRBJ2-1,.,TRBD2,TRBV5-1,CASSFQAGGNDEQFF,TGCGCCAGCAGCTTCCAAGCGGGGGGGAACGATGAGCAGTTCTTC
TRBJ2-5,.,TRBD2,TRBV5-1,CASRGGTFQETQYF,TGCGCCAGCAGGGGGGGGACTTTTCAAGAGACCCAGTACTTC
TRBJ1-2,.,.,TRBV18,CASSPGVEGGYTF,TGTGCCAGCTCACCGGGCGTAGAGGGTGGCTACACCTTC
TRBJ1-2,.,TRBD1,TRBV27,CASSLSGTGRNYGYTF,TGTGCCAGCAGTTTATCGGGGACAGGGAGAAACTATGGCTACACCTTC
TRBJ2-5,.,.,TRBV21-1,CASSGRQGTTQYF,TGTGCCAGCAGCGGACGACAGGGGACAACCCAGTACTTC
TRBJ2-1,once,.,TRBV5-1,CASSPDFDEQFF,TGCGCCAGCAGCCCCGACTTTGATGAGCAGTTCTTC
TRBJ1-3,few,.,TRBV4-3,CASSQEGSGSGNTIYF,TGCGCCAGCAGCCAAGAAGGCTCAGGGTCCGGAAACACCATATATTTT
TRBJ2-7,.,.,TRBV29-1,CSVVETAYEQYF,TGCAGCGTTGTGGAGACAGCCTACGAGCAGTACTTC
TRBJ2-2,.,TRBD1,TRBV5-1,CASSSSPDRATGELFF,TGCGCCAGCAGCTCCTCCCCCGACAGGGCCACCGGGGAGCTGTTTTTT
TRBJ2-1,once,TRBD2,TRBV12-5,CASGLVPRTSGRTPYNEQFF,TGTGCTAGTGGTTTGGTACCCCGGACTAGCGGGAGGACCCCCTACAATGAGCAGTTCTTC
TRBJ2-7,.,.,TRBV2,CASLEQAGRFGQYF,TGTGCCAGCCTCGAGCAGGCGGGTAGGTTTGGGCAGTACTTC
TRBJ2-7,.,TRBD2,TRBV28,CASSPGGDNAYEQYF,TGTGCCAGCAGTCCGGGGGGGGATAACGCCTACGAGCAGTACTTC
TRBJ2-7,once,.,TRBV2,CASSEPDSPYEQYF,TGTGCCAGCAGTGAACCGGACAGCCCCTACGAGCAGTACTTC
TRBJ2-1,.,.,TRBV7-3,CASSLEVTAYNEQFF,TGTGCCAGCAGCTTAGAGGTGACAGCCTACAATGAGCAGTTCTTC
TRBJ2-2,few,TRBD1,TRBV6-1,CASSLQGANTGELFF,TGTGCCAGCAGTCTTCAGGGGGCGAACACCGGGGAGCTGTTTTTT
TRBJ2-7,.,.,TRBV4-3,CASSQVVSYEQYF,TGCGCCAGCAGCCAAGTGGTTAGTTACGAGCAGTACTTC
TRBJ2-7,.,.,TRBV7-9,CASSWRGTYEQYF,TGTGCCAGCAGCTGGAGGGGTACCTACGAGCAGTACTTC
TRBJ2-3,.,TRBD1,TRBV5-1,CASSSGQGVSPSTDTQYF,TGCGCCAGCAGCTCTGGACAGGGAGTATCTCCTAGCACAGATACGCAGTATTTT
TRBJ1-1,.,.,TRBV28,CASSLRGGRTEAFF,TGTGCCAGCAGTTTGAGAGGAGGCCGGACTGAAGCTTTCTTT
TRBJ2-1,.,.,TRBV7-2,CASSPRGDDEQFF,TGTGCCAGCAGCCCTCGGGGAGACGATGAGCAGTTCTTC